This record looks at one T cell receptor (beta chain) sequence and its context. Its antigen is currently unknown. The sample originates from a study of shared clonotypes between healthy human individuals. Looking at the study overall: For every donor, three CD4 naive, three CD4 memory, two CD8 naive and one CD8 memory plates were used.

Germline CDR1 LNHNV, CDR2 YYDKDF (reference sequence). The CDR3 totals 17 residues. The germline V and J ends were trimmed by 3 bases and 3 bases, with 18 bases remaining between them. Findings and limits, study-wide: Sampling was confined to blood; repertoires within tissues likely differ. Sorted-subset samples were not fully sequenced, rarefaction indicated.

Several immunoSEQ plates held equal portions of the genomic DNA taken from each subset. Libraries were prepared by immunoSEQ multiplex PCR; TCRdb keeps only in-frame clonotypes and omits some of them. There are under 1,100,000 clones in the sample; approximately 78% occur only once, and 0.5% to 0.65% lies in the top ten. The chain joins TRBV15 to TRBJ1-5, with D hard to call. The TCR originated in a young man in good health. Some clones in this sample may be carry-over from other donors' samples. Material: memory CD4+ T cells from PBMCs. The subset: CD45RA-negative fraction. In DNA, the CDR3 is TGTGCCACCAGCAGTTTCGGAAGGGTGACTACCAATCAGCCCCAGCATTTT. Translating it yields CATSSFGRVTTNQPQHF. Full variable domain (remainder filled in from reference TRBV15 and TRBJ1-5): DAMVIQNPRYQVTQFGKPVTLSCSQTLNHNVMYWYQQKSSQAPKLLFHYYDKDFNNEADTPDNFQSRRPNTSFCFLDIRSPGLGDTAMYLCATSSFGRVTTNQPQHFGDGTRLSIL.